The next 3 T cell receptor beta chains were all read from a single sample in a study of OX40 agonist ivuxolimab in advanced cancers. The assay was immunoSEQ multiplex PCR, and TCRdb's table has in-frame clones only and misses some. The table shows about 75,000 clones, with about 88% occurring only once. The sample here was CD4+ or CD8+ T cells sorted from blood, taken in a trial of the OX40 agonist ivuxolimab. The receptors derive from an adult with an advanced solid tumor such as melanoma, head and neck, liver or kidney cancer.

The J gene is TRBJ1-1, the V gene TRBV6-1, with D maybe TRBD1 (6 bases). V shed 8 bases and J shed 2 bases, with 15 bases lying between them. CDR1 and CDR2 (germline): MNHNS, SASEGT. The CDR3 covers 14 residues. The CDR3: CASGRTVGNTEAFF. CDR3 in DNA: TGTGCCAGCGGAAGGACAGTCGGTAACACTGAAGCTTTCTTT.

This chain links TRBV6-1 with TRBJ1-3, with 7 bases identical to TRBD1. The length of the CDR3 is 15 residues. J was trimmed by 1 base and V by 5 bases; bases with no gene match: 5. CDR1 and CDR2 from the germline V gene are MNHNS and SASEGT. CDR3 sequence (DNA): TGTGCCAGCAGTATGACAGGGAGATCTGGAAACACCATATATTTT. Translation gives CASSMTGRSGNTIYF.

The CDR3 here is CASSSQTGAVENTIYF. The CDR3 region has the DNA TGCGCCAGCAGCTCTCAGACAGGGGCGGTTGAAAACACCATATATTTT. The chain uses TRBV5-1 and TRBJ1-3, with 8 bases lining up with TRBD1. V dropped 3 bases and J dropped 6; count of bases not matched to a gene: 11. CDR3 size: 16 residues. In germline, CDR1 is SGHRS, CDR2 YFSETQ.